Listed below are T cell receptor beta chains from one sample, sequenced in a study of T cells in localized non-small cell lung cancer. Using immunoSEQ multiplex PCR, the repertoire was profiled, and TCRdb retains in-frame clones only, with some absent. The sample lists approximately 64,000 clones; roughly 88% were seen once. The sample was peripheral blood, taken before any cancer treatment. These TCRs come from a woman between 35 and 75 years old with stage I lung adenocarcinoma. Each CDR3 is given without its conserved first and last residue. The size field is filled for only some rows; it gives once, few, many or a size class.

v_gene,abundance,j_gene,CDR3aa
TRBV4-1,once,TRBJ2-7,ASSQADGGRGYEQY
TRBV5-1,.,.,ASSLAPSGSYEQY
TRBV30,.,TRBJ2-4,AWRAGWDIQY
TRBV30,.,TRBJ1-1,AWSVSRNTEAF
TRBV11-2,.,TRBJ1-2,ASSLAAEDYGYT
TRBV10-3,.,TRBJ1-1,AIRKDRNTEAF
TRBV28,.,TRBJ2-3,ASSPGTSGLTDTQY
TRBV4-2,medium-sized,TRBJ1-1,ASSQDLTGNTEAF
TRBV2,.,TRBJ1-2,ASSEMGRGLDGYT
TRBV5-4,few,TRBJ1-2,ASSLFGDGYT
TRBV5-8,once,TRBJ1-2,ASSPLAGGLGYGYT
TRBV29-1,.,TRBJ2-3,SVETRQGATDTQY
TRBV9,.,TRBJ1-4,ASSADRGDLLTNEKLF
TRBV6-1,.,TRBJ1-1,ASSEQAGHPGTEAF
TRBV5-6,.,TRBJ1-2,ASSLSGMRGAGYT
TRBV10-3,.,TRBJ2-3,AIICASGLSTDTQY
TRBV7-2,once,TRBJ2-7,ASSLERLYEQY
TRBV9,.,TRBJ2-1,ASSVGGRGILNEQF
TRBV5-1,.,TRBJ1-1,ASSFREKTEAF
TRBV10-2,.,TRBJ1-2,ASSEIPNYGYT
TRBV25-1,.,TRBJ1-1,ASSFRTGRTEAF
TRBV2,.,TRBJ1-5,ASSVGGSNQPQH
TRBV14,.,TRBJ2-5,ASSQDQGSGRRKTQY
TRBV7-3,.,TRBJ2-1,ASSRSGDPEQF
TRBV15,.,TRBJ1-1,ATSSILTENTEAF
TRBV19,few,TRBJ1-2,ASSSRPGENYGYT
TRBV5-1,few,TRBJ1-1,ASSLEYRGAEAF
TRBV18,few,TRBJ1-1,ASSPGGNTEAF
TRBV5-1,.,TRBJ1-4,ASSAGTVNEKLF
TRBV19,.,TRBJ1-5,ASSGTGGHQPQH
TRBV29-1,.,TRBJ1-1,SVGQRMNTEAF
TRBV5-6,.,TRBJ2-1,ASSLDFEVIEQF
TRBV15,.,TRBJ1-2,ATSSAGGHWDGYT
TRBV6-1,.,TRBJ1-2,ASSLDRWGGYGYT
TRBV5-4,.,TRBJ2-3,ASSAGTRMDTQY
TRBV19,.,TRBJ1-3,ASSIPSRGTGNTIY
TRBV5-1,.,TRBJ1-2,ASSSNGQGNGYT
TRBV6-6,once,TRBJ2-7,ASSLGGLNEQY
TRBV6-6,.,TRBJ2-5,ASSYSRETQY
TRBV6-1,.,TRBJ2-1,ASSARGKREGLWNEQF
TRBV5-6,.,TRBJ2-2,ASSFAPGLGAGELF
TRBV6-1,few,TRBJ1-3,ASSAGSGTGNTIY
TRBV2,.,TRBJ1-3,ASRNQTGASGNTIY
TRBV7-9,.,TRBJ2-5,ASSFTGGRETQY
TRBV27,medium-sized,TRBJ2-7,ASSPRSRVHEQY
TRBV30,.,TRBJ2-3,AWGKIRDTQY
TRBV19,.,TRBJ2-3,ASSIQLAGGSDTQY
TRBV7-8,few,TRBJ1-5,ASSLKTGIYSNQPQH
TRBV6-1,.,TRBJ2-5,ASEDRGHRTQY
TRBV7-5,.,TRBJ2-5,ATNAGDAKGETQY
TRBV2,.,TRBJ2-2,ASILPGPLNTGELF
TRBV10-1,once,TRBJ1-6,ASVGVRRGGSPLH
TRBV28,few,TRBJ1-1,ASSGYTEAF
TRBV6-6,.,TRBJ1-4,ASSDGQGGNEKLF
TRBV10-3,few,TRBJ1-3,AISGGERAVY
TRBV19,.,TRBJ1-4,ASASGDNEKLF
TRBV25-1,.,TRBJ2-2,ASSEAGFTGELF
TRBV6-5,.,TRBJ1-1,ASSLLGPSEAF
TRBV9,.,TRBJ2-2,ASSLTTGELF